This T cell receptor beta chain was found in a study of T cell changes during pregnancy in multiple sclerosis. CDR3 size: 14 residues. Germline V gene data show CDR1 as KGHSH and CDR2 as LQKENI. The V and J ends lost 3 bases and 0 bases respectively, with 9 bases between them. Assay: immunoSEQ multiplex PCR; the TCRdb copy retains only in-frame clones and omits some. The data contain tens of thousands of clones, 80% to 95% of them singletons. This TCR came from a female donor in good health, enrolled as a control in a pregnancy study. This material consisted of peripheral blood, taken in the third trimester of pregnancy. The V and J genes are TRBV18 and TRBJ2-7; D not certain. CDR3 nucleotide sequence: TGTGCCAGCTCACCTGTACAGAGCTCCTACGAGCAGTACTTC. This encodes CASSPVQSSYEQYF.